This T cell receptor (beta chain) was retrieved from a study of neurological immune-mediated disorders. 5'RACE generated cDNA with 10-nucleotide random UMIs. Every sequencing run produced over 200 million TCR-beta sequences, and the sequences from any one run covered 15-18 subjects. A single record per CDR3 protein comes from TCRdb applying MiXCR to the 5' RACE reads. The table records approximately 82,000 distinct CDR3 sequences, about 13% of them present only once. Time point given: longitudinal time-point 2. The unsorted libraries were made from 2 million PBMCs kept at -80 C. The CDR3 consists of 14 residues. Germline CDR1 reads MNHNY; CDR2 reads SVGAGI (reference sequence). V shed 5 bases and J shed 4 bases, with 12 bases lying between them. Study-wide results and limits: HTLV-1-associated myelopathy had the most TCR clonal expansion, and multiple sclerosis had the least, less than healthy controls.

Ten or more counts support this clonotype. Antigen unknown. The genes are TRBV6-6 and TRBJ2-1; D is undetermined. The receptor was derived from a female donor with HTLV-1-associated myelopathy (HAM/TSP). The specimen was PBMCs. For the CDR3, the DNA is TGTGCCAGCAGTCCTCTGACGGTTTACAATGAGCAGTTCTTC. This encodes CASSPLTVYNEQFF.